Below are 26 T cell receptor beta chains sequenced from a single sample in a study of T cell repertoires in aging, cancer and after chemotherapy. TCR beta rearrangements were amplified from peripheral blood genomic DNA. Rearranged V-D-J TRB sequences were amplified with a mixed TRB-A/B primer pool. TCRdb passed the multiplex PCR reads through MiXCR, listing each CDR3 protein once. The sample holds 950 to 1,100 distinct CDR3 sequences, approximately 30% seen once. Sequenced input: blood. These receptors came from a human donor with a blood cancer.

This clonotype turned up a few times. In DNA form, the CDR3 reads TGCAGTGCTCATGGACTAGCGGGCTCCTACAATGAGCAGTTCTTC. Translating it yields CSAHGLAGSYNEQFF. The rearrangement uses TRBV20-1 and TRBJ2-1, with 11 nucleotides matching TRBD2. From germline, CDR1 is DFQATT and CDR2 SNEGSKA (reference sequence). The CDR3 extends over 15 amino acids. J lost 0 bases, V lost 5 bases, and 3 bases had no gene match.

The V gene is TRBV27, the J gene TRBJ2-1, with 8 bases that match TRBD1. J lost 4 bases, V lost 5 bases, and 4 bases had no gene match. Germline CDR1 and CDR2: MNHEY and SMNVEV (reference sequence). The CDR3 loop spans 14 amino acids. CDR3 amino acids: CASSGTGGYNEQFF. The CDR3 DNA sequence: TGTGCCAGCAGTGGGACAGGCGGGTACAATGAGCAGTTCTTC.

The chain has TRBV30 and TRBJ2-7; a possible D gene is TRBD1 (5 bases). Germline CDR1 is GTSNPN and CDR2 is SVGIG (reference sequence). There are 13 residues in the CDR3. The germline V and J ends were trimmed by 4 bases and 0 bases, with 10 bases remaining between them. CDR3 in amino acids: CAWNVGHSYEQYF. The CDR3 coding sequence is TGTGCCTGGAACGTCGGACACTCCTACGAGCAGTACTTC. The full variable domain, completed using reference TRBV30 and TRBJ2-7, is SQTIHQWPATLVQPVGSPLSLECTVEGTSNPNLYWYRQAAGRGLQLLFYSVGIGQISSEVPQNLSASRPQDRQFILSSKKLLLSDSGFYLCAWNVGHSYEQYFGPGTRLTVT.

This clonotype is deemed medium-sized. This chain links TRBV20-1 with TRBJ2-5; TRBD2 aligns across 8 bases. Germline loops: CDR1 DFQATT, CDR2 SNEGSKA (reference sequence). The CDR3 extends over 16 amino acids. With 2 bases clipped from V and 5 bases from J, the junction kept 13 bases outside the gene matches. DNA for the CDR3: TGCAGTGCTAGAAGTATTACGGGAGGGCCTGGGGAGACCCAGTACTTC. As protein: CSARSITGGPGETQYF.

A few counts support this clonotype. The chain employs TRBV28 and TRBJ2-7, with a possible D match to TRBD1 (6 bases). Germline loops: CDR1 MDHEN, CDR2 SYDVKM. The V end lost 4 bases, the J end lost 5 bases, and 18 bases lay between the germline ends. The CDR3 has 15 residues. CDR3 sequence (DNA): TGTGCCAGCAGTTCTCCGTCCCATAGGGGGAACGAGCAGTACTTC. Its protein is CASSSPSHRGNEQYF.

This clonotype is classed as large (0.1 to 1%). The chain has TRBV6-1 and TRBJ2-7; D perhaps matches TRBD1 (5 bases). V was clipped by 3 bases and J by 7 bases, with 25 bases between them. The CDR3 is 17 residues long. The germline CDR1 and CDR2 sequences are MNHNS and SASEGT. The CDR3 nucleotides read TGTGCCAGCAGTGACCACAGGAAGATAGCCACGGGCGGTGAGCAGTACTTC. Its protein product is CASSDHRKIATGGEQYF.

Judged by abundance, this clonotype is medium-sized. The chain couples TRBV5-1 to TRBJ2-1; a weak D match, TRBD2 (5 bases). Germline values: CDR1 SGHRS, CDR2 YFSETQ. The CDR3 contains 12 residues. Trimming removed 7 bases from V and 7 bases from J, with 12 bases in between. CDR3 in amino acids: CASGVSENEQFF. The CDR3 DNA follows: TGCGCCAGCGGCGTTAGCGAAAATGAGCAGTTCTTC.

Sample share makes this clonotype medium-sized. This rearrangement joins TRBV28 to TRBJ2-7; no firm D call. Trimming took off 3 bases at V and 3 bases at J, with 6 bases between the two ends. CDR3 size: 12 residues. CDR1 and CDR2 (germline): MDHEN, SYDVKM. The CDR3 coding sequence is TGTGCCAGCAGTTTCAGGAACTACGAGCAGTACTTC. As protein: CASSFRNYEQYF.

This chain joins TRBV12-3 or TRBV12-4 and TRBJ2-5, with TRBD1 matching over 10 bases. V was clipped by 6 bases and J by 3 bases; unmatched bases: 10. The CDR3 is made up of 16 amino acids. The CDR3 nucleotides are TGTGCCAGCAGGCAGGAAGACAGGGGGCAGAAAGAGACCCAGTACTTC. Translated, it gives CASRQEDRGQKETQYF.

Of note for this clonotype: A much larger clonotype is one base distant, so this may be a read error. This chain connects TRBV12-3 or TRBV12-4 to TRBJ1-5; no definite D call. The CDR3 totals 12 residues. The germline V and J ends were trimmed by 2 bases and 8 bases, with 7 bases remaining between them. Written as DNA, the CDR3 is TGTGCCAGCAGTTTAAACAACAAGCCCCAGCATTTT. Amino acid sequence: CASSLNNKPQHF.

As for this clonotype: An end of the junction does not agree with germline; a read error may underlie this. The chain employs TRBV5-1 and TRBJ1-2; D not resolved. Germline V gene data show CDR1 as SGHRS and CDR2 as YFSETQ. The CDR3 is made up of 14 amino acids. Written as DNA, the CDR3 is TGTGCCAGCAGATATCAGGCGTCGAGGTATGGCTACACCTTC. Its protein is CASRYQASRYGYTF.

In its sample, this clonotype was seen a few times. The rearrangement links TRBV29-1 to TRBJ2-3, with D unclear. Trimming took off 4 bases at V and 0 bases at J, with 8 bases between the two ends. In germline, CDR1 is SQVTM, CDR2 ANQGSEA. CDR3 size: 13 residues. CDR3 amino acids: CSVVPDSTDTQYF. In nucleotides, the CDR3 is TGCAGCGTTGTACCCGATAGCACAGATACGCAGTATTTT.

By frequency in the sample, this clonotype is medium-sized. CDR3 residues: CSASQGAGNTIYF. CDR3 sequence (DNA): TGCAGTGCTTCCCAGGGGGCAGGAAACACCATATATTTT. This chain links TRBV20-1 with TRBJ1-3; 8 bases fit TRBD1. The CDR3 covers 13 residues. The germline V gene has CDR1 DFQATT and CDR2 SNEGSKA (reference sequence). V gave up 5 bases and J gave up 4 bases; unmatched junction bases: 4.

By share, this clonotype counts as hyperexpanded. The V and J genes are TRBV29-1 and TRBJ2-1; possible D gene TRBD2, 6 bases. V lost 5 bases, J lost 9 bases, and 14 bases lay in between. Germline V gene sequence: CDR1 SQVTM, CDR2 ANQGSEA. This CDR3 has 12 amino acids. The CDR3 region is CSVKLAHAEQFF. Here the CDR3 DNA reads TGCAGCGTTAAACTAGCTCACGCTGAGCAGTTCTTC.

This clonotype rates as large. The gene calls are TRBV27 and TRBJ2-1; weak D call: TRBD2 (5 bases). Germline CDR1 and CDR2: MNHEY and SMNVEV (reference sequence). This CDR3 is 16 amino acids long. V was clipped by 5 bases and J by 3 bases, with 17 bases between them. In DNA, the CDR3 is TGTGCCAGCAGTCCTACCCTAGCCTTTTACTACAATGAGCAGTTCTTC. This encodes CASSPTLAFYYNEQFF.

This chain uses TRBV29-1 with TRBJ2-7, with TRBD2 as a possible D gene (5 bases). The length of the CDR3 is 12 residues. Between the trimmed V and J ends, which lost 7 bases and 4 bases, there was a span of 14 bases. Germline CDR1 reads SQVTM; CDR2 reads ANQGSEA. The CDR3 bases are TGCAGCGCTAGCCTACGAGGGTACGAGCAGTACTTC. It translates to CSASLRGYEQYF.

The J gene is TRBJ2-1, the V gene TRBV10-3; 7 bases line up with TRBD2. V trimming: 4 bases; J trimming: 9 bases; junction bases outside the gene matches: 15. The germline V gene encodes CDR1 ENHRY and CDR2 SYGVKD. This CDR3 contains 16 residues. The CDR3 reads CAISAPSPRGVGEQFF. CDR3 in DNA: TGTGCCATCAGTGCCCCAAGTCCCCGGGGGGTCGGTGAGCAGTTCTTC.

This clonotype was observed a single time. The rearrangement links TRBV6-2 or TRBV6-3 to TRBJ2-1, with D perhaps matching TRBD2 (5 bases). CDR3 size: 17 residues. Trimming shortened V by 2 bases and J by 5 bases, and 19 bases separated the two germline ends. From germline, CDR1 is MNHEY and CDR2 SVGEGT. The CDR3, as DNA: TGTGCCAGCAGTTACCCGTCGGCCCTGACTATTCACAATGAGCAGTTCTTC. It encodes CASSYPSALTIHNEQFF.

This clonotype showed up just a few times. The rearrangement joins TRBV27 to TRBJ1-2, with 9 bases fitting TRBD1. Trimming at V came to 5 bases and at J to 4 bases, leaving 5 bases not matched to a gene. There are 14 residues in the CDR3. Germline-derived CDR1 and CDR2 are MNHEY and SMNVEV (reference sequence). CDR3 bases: TGTGCCAGCAGTATGACGGACAGGGGCTATGGCTACACCTTC. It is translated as CASSMTDRGYGYTF.

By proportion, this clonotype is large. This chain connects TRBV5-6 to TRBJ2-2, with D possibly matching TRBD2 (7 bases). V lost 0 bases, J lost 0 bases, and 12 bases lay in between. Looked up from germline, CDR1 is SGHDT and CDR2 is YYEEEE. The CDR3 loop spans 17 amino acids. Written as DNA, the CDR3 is TGTGCCAGCAGCTTGGCCATCGGGGGGCCGAACACCGGGGAGCTGTTTTTT. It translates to CASSLAIGGPNTGELFF.

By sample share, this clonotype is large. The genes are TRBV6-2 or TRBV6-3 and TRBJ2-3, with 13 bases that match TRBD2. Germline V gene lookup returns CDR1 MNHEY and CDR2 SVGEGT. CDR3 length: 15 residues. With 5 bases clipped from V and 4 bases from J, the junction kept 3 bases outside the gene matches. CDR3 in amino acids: CASSATSGRADTQYF. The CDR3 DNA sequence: TGTGCCAGCAGTGCAACTAGCGGGAGGGCAGATACGCAGTATTTT.

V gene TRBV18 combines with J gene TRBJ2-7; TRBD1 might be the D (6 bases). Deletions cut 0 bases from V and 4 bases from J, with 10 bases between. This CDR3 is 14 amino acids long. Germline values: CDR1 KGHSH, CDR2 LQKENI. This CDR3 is CASSPPTGKYEQYF. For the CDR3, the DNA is TGTGCCAGCTCACCACCAACAGGGAAATACGAGCAGTACTTC.

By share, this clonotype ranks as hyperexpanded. Here the CDR3 DNA reads TGTGCCAGTAGTATCGGCACAGATACGCAGTATTTT. Its translation: CASSIGTDTQYF. The chain recombines TRBV19 with TRBJ2-3; D gene uncertain. Germline V gene sequence: CDR1 LNHDA, CDR2 SQIVND (reference sequence). The CDR3 has 12 residues. Trimming took 3 bases from V and 1 from J, leaving 2 bases between them.

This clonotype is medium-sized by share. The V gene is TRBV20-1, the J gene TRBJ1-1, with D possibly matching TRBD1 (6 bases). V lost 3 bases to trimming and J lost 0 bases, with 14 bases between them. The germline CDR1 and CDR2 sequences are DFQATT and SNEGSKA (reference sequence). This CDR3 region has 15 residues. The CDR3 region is CSASSAGTLNTEAFF. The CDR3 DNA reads TGCAGTGCTAGTTCTGCCGGGACACTGAACACTGAAGCTTTCTTT.

The CDR3 nucleotides read TGTGCCAGCAGCTTGGCCATCGGGGAGCTGTTTTTT. This encodes CASSLAIGELFF. The V and J genes are TRBV5-6 and TRBJ2-2; no definite D call. Germline CDR1 and CDR2: SGHDT and YYEEEE. CDR3 length equals 12 residues. Between the trimmed V and J ends, which lost 0 bases and 7 bases, there was a span of 4 bases. The full variable domain, in which reference TRBV5-6 and TRBJ2-2 provide the parts outside the CDR3, is DAGVTQSPTHLIKTRGQQVTLRCSPKSGHDTVSWYQQALGQGPQFIFQYYEEEERQRGNFPDRFSGHQFPNYSSELNVNALLLGDSALYLCASSLAIGELFFGEGSRLTVL.

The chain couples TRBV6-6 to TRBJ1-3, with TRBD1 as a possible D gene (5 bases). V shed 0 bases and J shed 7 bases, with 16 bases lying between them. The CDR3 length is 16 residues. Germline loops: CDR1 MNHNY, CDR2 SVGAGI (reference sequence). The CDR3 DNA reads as TGTGCCAGCAGTTACTCCGGGGGGGGGAAGAGGAACACCATATATTTT. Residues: CASSYSGGGKRNTIYF.